This T cell receptor (beta chain) was documented in a study of shared clonotypes between healthy human individuals. The study, taken as a whole, reports: Around 5% of naive CD4 clonotypes were shared across several donors.

Sequencing used immunoSEQ multiplex PCR; TCRdb keeps in-frame clones, though not all of them. The repertoire holds 1.4 million to 1.5 million clones, around 97% seen once, with approximately 1.2% in the top ten. CDR3 length equals 14 residues. V lost 4 bases to trimming and J lost 1 base, with 10 bases between them. Germline-derived CDR1 and CDR2 are MNHEY and SVGAGI. To note about this clone: Its specificity is not known.

The TCR originated in a man aged 30-40 years in good health. The V call is TRBV6-5, the J call TRBJ1-1; D call uncertain. The sample consisted of naive CD4+ T cells sorted from blood. Subset reported: CD45RA+ positively selected. CDR3 in amino acids: CASSFGRANTEAFF. In DNA, the CDR3 is TGTGCCAGCAGTTTCGGAAGAGCGAACACTGAAGCTTTCTTT.